These T cell receptor beta chains were read from a single sample in a study of siplizumab effects on memory and regulatory T cells. The table came from immunoSEQ multiplex PCR; TCRdb's copy has only in-frame clones and leaves some out. The sample carries roughly 82,000 clones, 80% to 90% recorded once. Material: Tregs sorted from blood. The origin of the receptors is a human donor in good health. The CDR3 runs from the conserved cysteine through the conserved F or W. Fields, in order: CDR3 protein, CDR3 DNA, clone size, J gene, D gene, V gene. The D gene is left open where the match is weak. Size values are once, few and many counts, or a class for expanded clones, and some rows have none.

CAWNTGPPFYSNQPQHF | TGTGCCTGGAATACAGGACCCCCTTTCTATAGCAATCAGCCCCAGCATTTT | once | TRBJ1-5 | . | TRBV30
CASSVAGGPNGYTF | TGTGCCAGCAGCGTTGCAGGGGGCCCTAATGGCTACACCTTC | . | TRBJ1-2 | TRBD1 | TRBV2
CASRSVNSPLHF | TGTGCCAGCAGATCGGTAAATTCACCCCTCCACTTT | . | TRBJ1-6 | . | TRBV6-6
CASSLIGGAGELFF | TGTGCCAGCAGCTTAATCGGGGGGGCCGGGGAGCTGTTTTTT | . | TRBJ2-2 | TRBD2 | TRBV7-6
CASSPGGRKQETQYF | TGTGCCAGCAGCCCCGGAGGACGGAAACAAGAGACCCAGTACTTC | . | TRBJ2-5 | . | TRBV5-6
CWESRACSPLHF | TGTTGGGAGTCCAGGGCCTGTTCACCCCTCCACTTT | few | TRBJ1-6 | . | TRBV7-9
CASTRTGKAYGYTF | TGTGCCAGCACCCGGACAGGGAAAGCCTATGGCTACACCTTC | . | TRBJ1-2 | TRBD1 | TRBV11-1
CASSLQYGYTF | TGTGCCAGCAGCTTACAGTATGGCTACACCTTC | few | TRBJ1-2 | . | TRBV7-9
CASSDPIRTGELFF | TGTGCCAGCAGCGACCCTATTCGGACCGGGGAGCTGTTTTTT | . | TRBJ2-2 | . | TRBV7-2
CASSRLGGLQGAYTHVNGGYTF | TGTGCCAGCAGTAGACTGGGCGGTTTACAGGGGGCATACACACACGTAAACGGCGGCTACACCTTC | . | TRBJ1-2 | TRBD1 | TRBV9
CAISEPGGELTDTQYF | TGTGCCATCAGTGAGCCGGGAGGGGAGTTAACAGATACGCAGTATTTT | . | TRBJ2-3 | TRBD2 | TRBV10-3
CASSLNDRGRVGYTF | TGTGCCAGCAGCTTAAACGACAGGGGGCGCGTCGGCTACACCTTC | . | TRBJ1-2 | TRBD1 | TRBV7-2
CASLDIRSYEQYF | TGTGCCAGCCTGGACATACGCTCCTACGAGCAGTACTTC | . | TRBJ2-7 | . | TRBV6-1
CASSEAYRLSSYNSPLHF | TGTGCCAGCAGTGAAGCCTACAGACTTAGCTCCTATAATTCACCCCTCCACTTT | few | TRBJ1-6 | . | TRBV6-1
CASIQATGGSGNTIYF | TGTGCCAGTATCCAGGCAACAGGGGGCTCTGGAAACACCATATATTTT | . | TRBJ1-3 | TRBD1 | TRBV6-4
CASSLLADEQFF | TGTGCCAGCAGCCTACTAGCGGATGAGCAGTTCTTC | once | TRBJ2-1 | TRBD2 | TRBV6-5
CASRGQSAWVETQYF | TGTGCCAGCAGGGGACAGTCCGCGTGGGTAGAGACCCAGTACTTC | . | TRBJ2-5 | TRBD1 | TRBV6-6
CASSHGGDQETQYF | TGTGCCAGCAGCCACGGGGGGGACCAAGAGACCCAGTACTTC | . | TRBJ2-5 | TRBD2 | TRBV2
CASSISGGAYNEQFF | TGTGCCAGCAGTATTAGCGGGGGGGCCTACAATGAGCAGTTCTTC | . | TRBJ2-1 | TRBD2 | TRBV6-1
CASSKLAGGDTQYF | TGTGCCAGCAGCAAACTAGCGGGGGGAGATACGCAGTATTTT | . | TRBJ2-3 | TRBD2 | TRBV5-5
CASRREIGTNTGELFF | TGTGCCAGCAGGCGAGAAATCGGCACGAACACCGGGGAGCTGTTTTTT | . | TRBJ2-2 | . | TRBV6-6
CASSYSRDQPQHF | TGTGCCAGCAGTTACTCTCGGGATCAGCCCCAGCATTTT | few | TRBJ1-5 | . | TRBV6-6
CASSLVSGVETQYF | TGCGCCAGCAGCTTGGTATCAGGGGTTGAGACCCAGTACTTC | . | TRBJ2-5 | . | TRBV5-1
CASSLGNTEAFF | TGCGCCAGCAGCCTAGGAAACACTGAAGCTTTCTTT | . | TRBJ1-1 | . | TRBV4-3